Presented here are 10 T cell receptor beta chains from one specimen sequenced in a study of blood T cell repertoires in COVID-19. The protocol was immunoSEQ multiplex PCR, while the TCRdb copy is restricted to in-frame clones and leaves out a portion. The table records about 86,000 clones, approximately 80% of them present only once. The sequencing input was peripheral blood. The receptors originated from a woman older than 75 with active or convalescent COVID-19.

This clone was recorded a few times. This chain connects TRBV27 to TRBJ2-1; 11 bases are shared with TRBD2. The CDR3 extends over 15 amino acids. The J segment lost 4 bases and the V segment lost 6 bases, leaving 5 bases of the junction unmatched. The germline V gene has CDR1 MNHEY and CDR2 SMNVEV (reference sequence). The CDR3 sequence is CASRVAGGRYNEQFF. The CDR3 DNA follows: TGTGCCAGCAGGGTAGCGGGGGGGAGATACAATGAGCAGTTCTTC.

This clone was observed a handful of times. The CDR3 protein is CASRQNTEAFF. CDR3 DNA: TGTGCCAGTAGACAGAACACTGAAGCTTTCTTT. This rearrangement joins TRBV19 to TRBJ1-1; D is uncertain. The CDR3 length is 11 residues. V was pared by 6 bases and J by 1 base, with 3 bases between. The germline CDR1 and CDR2 sequences are LNHDA and SQIVND (reference sequence).

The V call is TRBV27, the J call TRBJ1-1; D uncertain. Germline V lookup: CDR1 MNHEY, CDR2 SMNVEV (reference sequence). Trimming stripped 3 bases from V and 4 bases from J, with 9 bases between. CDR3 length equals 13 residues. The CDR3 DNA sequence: TGTGCCAGCAGTTTTCGGGGTCCCACTGAAGCTTTCTTT. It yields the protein CASSFRGPTEAFF.

This CDR3 reads CASSLAVGSFYGYTF. The CDR3 DNA is TGTGCCAGCAGCCTAGCGGTCGGGAGTTTCTATGGCTACACCTTC. The gene calls are TRBV11-2 and TRBJ1-2; D unresolved. Germline CDR1 is SGHAT and CDR2 is FQNNGV. This CDR3 is built from 15 residues. V was shortened by 5 bases and J by 4 bases, with 17 bases between the two germline ends.

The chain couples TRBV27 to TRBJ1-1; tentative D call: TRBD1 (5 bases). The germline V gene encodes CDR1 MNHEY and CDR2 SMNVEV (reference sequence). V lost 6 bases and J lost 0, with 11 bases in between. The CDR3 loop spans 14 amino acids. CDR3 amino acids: CASRSGLMNTEAFF. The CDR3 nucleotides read TGTGCCAGCAGATCAGGGCTCATGAACACTGAAGCTTTCTTT.

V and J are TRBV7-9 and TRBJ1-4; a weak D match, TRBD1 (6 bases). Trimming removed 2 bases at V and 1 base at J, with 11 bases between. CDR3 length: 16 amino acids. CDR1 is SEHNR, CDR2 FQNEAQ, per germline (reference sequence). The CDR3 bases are TGTGCCAGCAGCTTAATCGTCAGGGGAACTAATGAAAAACTGTTTTTT. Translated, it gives CASSLIVRGTNEKLFF.

CDR3 nucleotides: TGTGCCAGCAGCGTAGCCCCAGGGCAAGAGACCCAGTACTTC. It codes for CASSVAPGQETQYF. The V gene is TRBV9, the J gene TRBJ2-5; weak D call: TRBD1 (5 bases). V was shortened by 0 bases and J by 2 bases, with 8 bases between the two germline ends. Germline V gene lookup returns CDR1 SGDLS and CDR2 YYNGEE. CDR3 length: 14 residues.

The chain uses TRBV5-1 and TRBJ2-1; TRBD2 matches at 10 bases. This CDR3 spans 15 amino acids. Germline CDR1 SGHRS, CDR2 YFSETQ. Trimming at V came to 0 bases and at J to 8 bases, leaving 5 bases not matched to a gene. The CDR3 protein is CASSLELAGVDEQFF. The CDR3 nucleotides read TGCGCCAGCAGCTTGGAGCTAGCGGGAGTCGATGAGCAGTTCTTC.

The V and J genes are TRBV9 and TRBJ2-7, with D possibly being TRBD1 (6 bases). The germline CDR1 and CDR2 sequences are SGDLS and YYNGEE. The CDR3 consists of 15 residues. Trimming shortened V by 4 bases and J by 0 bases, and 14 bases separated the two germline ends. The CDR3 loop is CASSPDRSYSYEQYF. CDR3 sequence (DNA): TGTGCCAGCAGCCCCGACAGGTCCTACTCCTACGAGCAGTACTTC.

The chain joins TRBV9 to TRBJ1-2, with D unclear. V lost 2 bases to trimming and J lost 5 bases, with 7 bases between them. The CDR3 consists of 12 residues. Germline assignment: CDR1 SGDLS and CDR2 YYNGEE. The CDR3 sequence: CASSVSGYGYTF. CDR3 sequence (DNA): TGTGCCAGCAGCGTGTCGGGGTATGGCTACACCTTC.